This T cell receptor beta chain is from a study of shared clonotypes between healthy human individuals. CDR3 size: 14 residues. Germline V CDR1 and CDR2: KGHSH, LQKENI. Trimming cost V 2 bases and J 8 bases; bases outside gene matches: 4. The assay was immunoSEQ multiplex PCR, and TCRdb's table has in-frame clones only and misses some. In the table there are approximately 440,000 clones, 75% to 80% of which are singletons. This chain joins TRBV18 and TRBJ1-4, with TRBD1 identical over 8 bases. The specimen was PBMCs. The receptor was isolated from a woman aged 40-49 years in good health. Some clones in this sample may be carry-over from other donors' samples. The CDR3 reads CASSPKTGDEKLFF. CDR3 coding DNA: TGTGCCAGCTCACCAAAGACAGGGGACGAAAAACTGTTTTTT.